This T cell receptor beta chain was identified in a study of regulatory T cells in long-lasting Graves disease. Time point in this sample: newly diagnosed GD, antithyroid drugs for less than 3 months. RNA isolated from PBMCs was used to make the TCR library. The CDR3 runs to 16 residues. There are many counts of this clonotype. One end of the junction fails to match germline, which may point to a read error. iRepertoire HTBI primers and Arm-PCR of CDR3 regions built TCR beta libraries. TCRdb reanalysed the multiplex PCR reads using MiXCR and keeps one entry per CDR3 protein. The sample has 530,000 or so distinct CDR3 sequences; 16% are singletons. This sample was also put to use in a study of T cells in Graves' hyperthyroidism and ophthalmopathy. That paper states: Blood also carried most thyroid clonotypes expanded above 0.001. The model's output predicted ophthalmopathy at a median of roughly 6 months prior to onset.

V is TRBV12-3 or TRBV12-4 and J is TRBJ2-6, with D tentatively TRBD2 (5 bases). This sample comprised peripheral blood mononuclear cells (PBMCs), obtained at new diagnosis, from a patient treated with antithyroid drugs. The clonotype originates from a man between 18 and 35 years old with Graves disease. CDR3 sequence reads: CASSPPRGSGANVLTF. As DNA, the CDR3 is TGTGCCAGCAGTCCCCCAAGAGGGTCTGGTGCCAACGTCCTGACTTTC.